A single sample is the source of the 13 T cell receptor beta chains below, sequenced in a study of PD-1 blockade in mismatch repair-deficient tumors. The method was immunoSEQ multiplex PCR; TCRdb's version includes in-frame clones alone and lacks a portion of them. The sample has around 100,000 clones; over 65% are singletons. This specimen consisted of peripheral blood, obtained approximately 35 weeks after starting pembrolizumab. The source is an adult with mismatch repair-deficient cancer.

The rearrangement joins TRBV11-3 to TRBJ2-1; 8 nucleotides agree with TRBD2. The CDR3 runs to 16 residues. Germline trimming cut 1 base from V and 0 bases from J; bases unmatched to any gene: 2. Germline assignment: CDR1 SGHNT and CDR2 YENEEA. This CDR3 is CASSLGSGSSYNEQFF. The CDR3, as DNA: TGTGCCAGCAGCTTAGGAAGCGGGAGCTCCTACAATGAGCAGTTCTTC.

The chain has TRBV19 and TRBJ1-2; TRBD1 matches 8 bases. After removal of 5 bases from V and 5 bases from J, the junction contained 1 base not matched to a gene. This CDR3 is built from 12 residues. Germline V gene sequence: CDR1 LNHDA, CDR2 SQIVND (reference sequence). The CDR3 coding sequence is TGTGCCAGTAGTCGACAGGGGTATGGCTACACCTTC. Amino acids: CASSRQGYGYTF.

This clone was recorded only once. The V and J genes are TRBV5-4 and TRBJ2-1, with TRBD2 as a possible D gene (5 bases). Germline assignment: CDR1 SGHNT and CDR2 YYREEE (reference sequence). V lost 0 bases to trimming and J lost 7 bases, with 14 bases between them. This CDR3 is built from 15 residues. The CDR3 coding sequence is TGTGCCAGCAGCTTGGGGTTGGGAGTAGGGAATGAGCAGTTCTTC. Translation gives CASSLGLGVGNEQFF. The full variable domain, rest sourced from reference TRBV5-4 and TRBJ2-1, is ETGVTQSPTHLIKTRGQQVTLRCSSQSGHNTVSWYQQALGQGPQFIFQYYREEENGRGNFPPRFSGLQFPNYSSELNVNALELDDSALYLCASSLGLGVGNEQFFGPGTRLTVL.

The rearrangement joins TRBV2 to TRBJ2-3; D gene uncertain. Trimming took off 8 bases at V and 0 bases at J, with 9 bases between the two ends. Germline CDR1 reads SNHLY; CDR2 reads FYNNEI. The CDR3 is made up of 13 amino acids. CDR3 nucleotides: TGTGCCAGCCTCCCCCCTAGCACAGATACGCAGTATTTT. This encodes CASLPPSTDTQYF.

This chain links TRBV5-6 with TRBJ2-7; D is unresolved. The germline CDR1 and CDR2 sequences are SGHDT and YYEEEE. V was shortened by 0 bases and J by 3 bases, with 10 bases between the two germline ends. The CDR3 consists of 14 residues. The DNA of the CDR3 is TGTGCCAGCAGCTTGGAAGCGACATACTACGAGCAGTACTTC. Translated, it gives CASSLEATYYEQYF.

This clone was seen once. A junction boundary mismatches the germline segment, possibly from a read error. This chain uses TRBV5-4 with TRBJ2-1; D unresolved. Looked up from germline, CDR1 is SGHNT and CDR2 is YYREEE (reference sequence). The CDR3 sequence is 13 residues long. CDR3 loop: CASSRLYYNEQFF. The CDR3 nucleotides are TGCGCCAGCAGCCGTCTTTATTACAATGAGCAGTTCTTC.

This chain connects TRBV6-5 to TRBJ1-1, with D possibly matching TRBD1 (5 bases). This CDR3 region has 14 residues. With 6 bases removed from V and 1 base from J, the gap between germline ends came to 12 bases. Germline V lookup: CDR1 MNHEY, CDR2 SVGAGI. Here the CDR3 DNA reads TGTGCCAGCAGGACGACAGCCGAGAACACTGAAGCTTTCTTT. Residues: CASRTTAENTEAFF.

This clone was seen more than once but under ten times. V usage is TRBV7-2 and J usage is TRBJ1-1; perhaps TRBD1 as D (5 bases). V was cut by 5 bases and J by 6 bases, with 16 bases left in between. Germline V CDR1 and CDR2: SGHTA, FQGNSA. The CDR3 extends over 14 amino acids. In DNA, the CDR3 is TGTGCCAGCAGCACCCGGGGCTTGTCGTCTGAAGCTTTCTTT. Its protein is CASSTRGLSSEAFF.

V is TRBV6-5 and J is TRBJ2-6, with 8 nucleotides matching TRBD1. Trimming at V came to 4 bases and at J to 1 base, leaving 3 bases not matched to a gene. The CDR3 covers 16 residues. CDR1 and CDR2 (germline): MNHEY, SVGAGI. DNA for the CDR3: TGTGCCAGCAGTTCGCAGGGGGCTTCTGGGGCCAACGTCCTGACTTTC. Amino acids: CASSSQGASGANVLTF.

This rearrangement joins TRBV19 to TRBJ1-5; TRBD1 aligns across 7 bases. Germline-derived CDR1 and CDR2 are LNHDA and SQIVND (reference sequence). Trimming took 7 bases from V and 0 from J; bases not matched to a gene: 12. The CDR3 runs 17 residues. This chain's CDR3 is CASTPRLGQNSNQPQHF. In nucleotides, the CDR3 is TGTGCCAGTACCCCCAGACTGGGACAGAATAGCAATCAGCCCCAGCATTTT.

This clone turned up a few times. This sequence joins TRBV18 and TRBJ1-5; a possible D gene is TRBD1 (5 bases). Germline CDR1 reads KGHSH; CDR2 reads LQKENI. The CDR3 spans 16 residues. Trimming cost V 5 bases and J 2 bases, with 16 bases left between them. CDR3: CASSTAGPGGNQPQHF. CDR3 bases: TGTGCCAGCTCAACGGCAGGCCCGGGGGGCAATCAGCCCCAGCATTTT. The entire variable domain, with the rest obtained from reference TRBV18 and TRBJ1-5, is as follows: NAGVMQNPRHLVRRRGQEARLRCSPMKGHSHVYWYRQLPEEGLKFMVYLQKENIIDESGMPKERFSAEFPKEGPSILRIQQVVRGDSAAYFCASSTAGPGGNQPQHFGDGTRLSIL.

V is TRBV20-1 and J is TRBJ2-1; D tentatively reads TRBD1 or TRBD2 (6 bases each). V shed 5 bases and J shed 12 bases, with 14 bases lying between them. Germline V gene data show CDR1 as DFQATT and CDR2 as SNEGSKA (reference sequence). The CDR3 runs to 11 residues. CDR3 region: CSAADRGAQFF. The CDR3 DNA reads TGCAGTGCTGCCGATAGGGGGGCGCAGTTCTTC.

CDR3 nucleotides: TGTGCCAGCAGCTTGGCGGGAGAGTCGGATGAGCAGTTCTTC. Amino acids: CASSLAGESDEQFF. V usage is TRBV7-6 and J usage is TRBJ2-1; 7 bases agree with TRBD2. In germline, CDR1 is SGHVS, CDR2 FNYEAQ. V gave up 3 bases and J gave up 8 bases; unmatched junction bases: 7. The CDR3 runs 14 residues. The full variable domain, completed using reference TRBV7-6 and TRBJ2-1, is GAGVSQSPRYKVTKRGQDVALRCDPISGHVSLYWYRQALGQGPEFLTYFNYEAQQDKSGLPNDRFSAERPEGSISTLTIQRTEQRDSAMYRCASSLAGESDEQFFGPGTRLTVL.